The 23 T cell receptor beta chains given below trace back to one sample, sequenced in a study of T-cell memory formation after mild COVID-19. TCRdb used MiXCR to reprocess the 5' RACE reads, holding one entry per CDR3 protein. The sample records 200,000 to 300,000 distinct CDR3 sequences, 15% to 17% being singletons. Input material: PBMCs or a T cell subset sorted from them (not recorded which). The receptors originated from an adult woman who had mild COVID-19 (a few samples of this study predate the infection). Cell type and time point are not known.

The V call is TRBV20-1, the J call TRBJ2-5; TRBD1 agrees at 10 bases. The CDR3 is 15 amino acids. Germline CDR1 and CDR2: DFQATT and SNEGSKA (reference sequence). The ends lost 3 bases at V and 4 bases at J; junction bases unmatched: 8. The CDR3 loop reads CSARMGQGLSETQYF. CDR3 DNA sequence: TGCAGTGCTAGGATGGGACAGGGGTTGTCAGAGACCCAGTACTTC.

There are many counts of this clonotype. For the CDR3, the DNA is TGTGCCAGCAGTGAACAGGTTCGGCGGCCCCAGCATTTT. It specifies CASSEQVRRPQHF. The chain links TRBV6-5 to TRBJ1-5; D is possibly TRBD1 (5 bases). The ends were cut back, 5 bases at V and 9 bases at J, with 14 bases in the middle. This CDR3 spans 13 amino acids. The germline V gene has CDR1 MNHEY and CDR2 SVGAGI.

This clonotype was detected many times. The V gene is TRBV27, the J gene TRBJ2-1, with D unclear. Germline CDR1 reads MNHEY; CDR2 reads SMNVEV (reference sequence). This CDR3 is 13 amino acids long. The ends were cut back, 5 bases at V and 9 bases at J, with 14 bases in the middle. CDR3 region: CASSPRPAVEQFF. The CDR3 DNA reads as TGTGCCAGCAGTCCCCGGCCCGCAGTTGAGCAGTTCTTC.

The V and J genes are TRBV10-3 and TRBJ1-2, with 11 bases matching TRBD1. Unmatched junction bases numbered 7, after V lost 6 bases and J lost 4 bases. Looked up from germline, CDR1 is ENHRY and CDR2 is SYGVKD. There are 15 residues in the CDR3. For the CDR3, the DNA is TGTGCCATCAGCCAAGGGGACAGGGGGTCCTATGGCTACACCTTC. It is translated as CAISQGDRGSYGYTF.

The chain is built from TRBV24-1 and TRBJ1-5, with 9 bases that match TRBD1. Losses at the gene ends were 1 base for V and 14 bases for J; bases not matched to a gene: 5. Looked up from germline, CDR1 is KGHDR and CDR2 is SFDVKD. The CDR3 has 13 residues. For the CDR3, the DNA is TGTGCCACCAGTGATTTAGGACAGGGGCCTGAGCATTTT. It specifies CATSDLGQGPEHF.

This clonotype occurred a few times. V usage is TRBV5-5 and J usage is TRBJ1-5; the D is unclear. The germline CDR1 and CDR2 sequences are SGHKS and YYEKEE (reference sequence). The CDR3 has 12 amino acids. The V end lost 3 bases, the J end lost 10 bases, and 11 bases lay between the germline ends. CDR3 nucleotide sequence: TGTGCCAGCAGCTCGTATTTAGGTCCCCAGCATTTT. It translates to CASSSYLGPQHF.

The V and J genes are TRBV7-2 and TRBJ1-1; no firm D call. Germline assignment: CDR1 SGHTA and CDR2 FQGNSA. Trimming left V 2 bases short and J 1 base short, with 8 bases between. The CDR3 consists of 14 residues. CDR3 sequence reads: CASSLWWGNTEAFF. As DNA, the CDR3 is TGTGCCAGCAGCTTATGGTGGGGGAACACTGAAGCTTTCTTT.

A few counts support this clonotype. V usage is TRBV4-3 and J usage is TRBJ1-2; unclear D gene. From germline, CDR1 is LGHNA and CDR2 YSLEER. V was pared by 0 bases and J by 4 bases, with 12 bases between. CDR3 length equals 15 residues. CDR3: CASSQDHQRPYGYTF. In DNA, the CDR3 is TGCGCCAGCAGCCAAGATCACCAGAGACCCTATGGCTACACCTTC.

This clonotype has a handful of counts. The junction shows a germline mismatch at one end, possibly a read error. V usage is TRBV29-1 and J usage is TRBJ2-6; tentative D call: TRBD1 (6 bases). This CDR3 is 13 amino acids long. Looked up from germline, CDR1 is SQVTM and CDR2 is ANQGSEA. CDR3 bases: TGCAGCGTTCAGGGGTCTGGGCCCAACGTCCTGACTTTC. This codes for CSVQGSGPNVLTF.

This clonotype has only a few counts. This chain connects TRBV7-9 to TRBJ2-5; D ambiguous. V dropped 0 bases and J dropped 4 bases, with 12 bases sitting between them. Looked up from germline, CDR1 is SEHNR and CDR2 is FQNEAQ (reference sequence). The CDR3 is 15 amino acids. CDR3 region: CASSLAEVLIETQYF. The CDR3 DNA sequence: TGTGCCAGCAGCTTAGCAGAAGTGCTCATAGAGACCCAGTACTTC.

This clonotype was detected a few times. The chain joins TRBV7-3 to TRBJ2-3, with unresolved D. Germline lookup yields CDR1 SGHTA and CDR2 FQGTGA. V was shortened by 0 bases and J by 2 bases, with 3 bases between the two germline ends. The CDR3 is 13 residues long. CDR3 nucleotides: TGTGCCAGCAGCTTAACCAACACAGATACGCAGTATTTT. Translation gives CASSLTNTDTQYF. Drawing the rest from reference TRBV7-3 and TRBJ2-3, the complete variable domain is GAGVSQTPSNKVTEKGKYVELRCDPISGHTALYWYRQSLGQGPEFLIYFQGTGAADDSGLPNDRFFAVRPEGSVSTLKIQRTERGDSAVYLCASSLTNTDTQYFGPGTRLTVL.

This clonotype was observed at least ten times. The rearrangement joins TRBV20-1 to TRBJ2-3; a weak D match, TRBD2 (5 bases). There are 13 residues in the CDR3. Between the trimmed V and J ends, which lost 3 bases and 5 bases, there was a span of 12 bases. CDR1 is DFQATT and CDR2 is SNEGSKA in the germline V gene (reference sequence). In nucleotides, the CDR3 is TGCAGTGCTAGTGGGGTGAGGGAAGATACGCAGTATTTT. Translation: CSASGVREDTQYF.

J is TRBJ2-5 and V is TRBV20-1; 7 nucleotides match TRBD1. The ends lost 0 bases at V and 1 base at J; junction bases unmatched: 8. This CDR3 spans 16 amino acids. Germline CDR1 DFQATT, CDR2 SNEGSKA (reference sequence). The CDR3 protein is CSARDPGQSPQETQYF. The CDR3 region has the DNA TGCAGTGCTAGAGATCCGGGACAGTCGCCCCAAGAGACCCAGTACTTC.

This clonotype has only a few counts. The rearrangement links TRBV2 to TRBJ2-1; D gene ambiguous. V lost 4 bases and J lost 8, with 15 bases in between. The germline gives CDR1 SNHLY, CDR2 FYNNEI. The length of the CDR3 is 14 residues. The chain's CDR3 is CASSGAIPRDEQFF. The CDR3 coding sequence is TGTGCCAGCAGTGGGGCTATTCCTAGGGATGAGCAGTTCTTC.

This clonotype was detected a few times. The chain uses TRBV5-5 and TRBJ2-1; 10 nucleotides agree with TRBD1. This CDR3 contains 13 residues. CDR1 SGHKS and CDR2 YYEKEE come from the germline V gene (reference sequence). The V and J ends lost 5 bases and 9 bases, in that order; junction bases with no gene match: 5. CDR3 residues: CASRRTGGGEQFF. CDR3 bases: TGTGCCAGCAGGAGGACAGGGGGTGGTGAGCAGTTCTTC.

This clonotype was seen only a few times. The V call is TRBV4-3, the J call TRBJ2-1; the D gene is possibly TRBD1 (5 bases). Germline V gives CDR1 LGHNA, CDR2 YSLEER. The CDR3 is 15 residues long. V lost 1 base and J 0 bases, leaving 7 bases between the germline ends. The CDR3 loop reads CASSQGQSSYNEQFF. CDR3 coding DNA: TGCGCCAGCAGCCAAGGACAGAGCTCCTACAATGAGCAGTTCTTC.

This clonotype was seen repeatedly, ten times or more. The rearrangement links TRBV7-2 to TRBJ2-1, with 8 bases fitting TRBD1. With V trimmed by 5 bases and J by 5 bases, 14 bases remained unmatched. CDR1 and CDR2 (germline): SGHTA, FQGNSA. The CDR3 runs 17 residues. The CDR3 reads CASSLRRSGGWDNEQFF. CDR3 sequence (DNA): TGTGCCAGCAGCCTTCGTCGGTCAGGGGGCTGGGACAATGAGCAGTTCTTC.

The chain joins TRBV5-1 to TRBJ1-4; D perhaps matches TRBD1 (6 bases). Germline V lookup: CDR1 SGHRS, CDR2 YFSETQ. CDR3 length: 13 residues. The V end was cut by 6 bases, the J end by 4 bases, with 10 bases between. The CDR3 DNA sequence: TGCGCCAGCAAAGGGGACAATAATGAAAAACTGTTTTTT. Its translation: CASKGDNNEKLFF.

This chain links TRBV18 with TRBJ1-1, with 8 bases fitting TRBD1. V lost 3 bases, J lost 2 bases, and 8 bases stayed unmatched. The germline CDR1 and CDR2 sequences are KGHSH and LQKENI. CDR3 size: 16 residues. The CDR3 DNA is TGTGCCAGCTCACCGATACAGGGGGTGGGAAACACTGAAGCTTTCTTT. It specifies CASSPIQGVGNTEAFF.

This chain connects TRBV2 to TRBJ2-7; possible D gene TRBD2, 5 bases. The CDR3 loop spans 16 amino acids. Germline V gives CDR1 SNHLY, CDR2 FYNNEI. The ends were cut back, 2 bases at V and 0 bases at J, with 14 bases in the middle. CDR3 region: CASSETLGGSSYEQYF. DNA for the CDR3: TGTGCCAGCAGTGAAACCCTCGGTGGGAGCTCCTACGAGCAGTACTTC.

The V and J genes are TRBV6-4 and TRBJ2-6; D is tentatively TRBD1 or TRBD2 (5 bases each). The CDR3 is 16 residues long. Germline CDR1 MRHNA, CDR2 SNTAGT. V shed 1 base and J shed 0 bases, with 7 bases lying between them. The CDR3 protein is CASSDWGSSGANVLTF. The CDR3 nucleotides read TGTGCCAGCAGTGACTGGGGGAGCTCTGGGGCCAACGTCCTGACTTTC.

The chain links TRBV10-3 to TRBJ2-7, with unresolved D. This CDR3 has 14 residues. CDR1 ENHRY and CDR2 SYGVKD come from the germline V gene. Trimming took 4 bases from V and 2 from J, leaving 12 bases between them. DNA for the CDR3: TGTGCCATCAGTGCTCCACTCCCTACCTACGAGCAGTACTTC. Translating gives CAISAPLPTYEQYF.

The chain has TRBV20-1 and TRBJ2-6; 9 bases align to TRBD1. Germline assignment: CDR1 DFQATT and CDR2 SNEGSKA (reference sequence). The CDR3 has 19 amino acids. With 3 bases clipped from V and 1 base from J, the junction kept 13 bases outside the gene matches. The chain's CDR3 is CSASRFRDRESSGANVLTF. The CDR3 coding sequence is TGCAGTGCTAGTCGGTTCCGGGACAGGGAGTCATCTGGGGCCAACGTCCTGACTTTC.